These T cell receptor beta chains were read from a single sample in a study of immune evolution from preneoplasia to lung adenocarcinoma. Method: immunoSEQ multiplex PCR; TCRdb's copy keeps in-frame clones and lacks some. This sample has 8,000 to 9,500 clones, with 79% found just once. Input material: FFPE adjacent normal lung tissue. These receptors were collected from a person aged 60-79 years with lung adenocarcinoma. CDR3s include the opening cysteine and the closing phenylalanine or tryptophan. The order of the fields is clone size, V gene, D gene, J gene, CDR3 protein, CDR3 DNA. A D gene is named only where the DNA matches it firmly. Part of the rows lack a size; the others show once, few, many or a class for expanded clones.

>.|TRBV11-3|TRBD1|TRBJ2-2
CASSFTGAAGELFF
TGTGCCAGCAGCTTCACAGGGGCGGCCGGGGAGCTGTTTTTT
>.|TRBV11-3|TRBD2|TRBJ2-3
CASSLGTSGSRDTQYF
TGTGCCAGCAGCTTAGGGACTAGCGGGAGCAGAGATACGCAGTATTTT
>.|TRBV4-1|.|TRBJ2-3
CASSPLSAADTQYF
TGCGCCAGCAGCCCCCTCTCCGCGGCAGATACGCAGTATTTT
>.|TRBV10-3|.|TRBJ1-3
CAISLTWTEGNTIYF
TGTGCCATCAGCCTTACATGGACGGAAGGAAACACCATATATTTT
>.|TRBV5-5|.|TRBJ2-7
CASSETGVVGLAERMQYF
TGTGCCAGCAGCGAAACAGGGGTAGTAGGCCTAGCGGAGAGAATGCAGTACTTC
>.|TRBV6-4|.|TRBJ2-1
CASSITIDNEQFF
TGTGCCAGCAGTATAACAATCGACAATGAGCAGTTCTTC
>.|TRBV6-5|.|TRBJ1-2
CASSSRDYGYTF
TGTGCCAGCAGTTCCAGAGACTATGGCTACACCTTC
>.|TRBV28|.|TRBJ2-1
CASSTGLSINEQFF
TGTGCCAGCAGTACAGGCCTCTCTATCAATGAGCAGTTCTTC
>.|TRBV4-2|.|TRBJ1-2
CASSQDTRFFQAYGYTF
TGTGCCAGCAGCCAAGATACCAGGTTTTTCCAGGCCTATGGCTACACCTTC
>.|TRBV9|.|TRBJ2-5
CASSEVKGKGQKETQYF
TGTGCCAGCAGCGAGGTAAAAGGGAAAGGACAGAAAGAGACCCAGTACTTC
>.|TRBV29-1|.|TRBJ1-2
CSVQLGANYGYTF
TGCAGCGTCCAACTGGGAGCTAACTATGGCTACACCTTC
>.|TRBV7-9|.|TRBJ2-2
CASSFVWGQNTGELFF
TGTGCCAGCAGCTTCGTCTGGGGGCAGAACACCGGGGAGCTGTTTTTT
>.|TRBV6-1|.|TRBJ2-7
CASKADSYEQYF
TGTGCCAGCAAAGCAGATTCCTACGAGCAGTACTTC
>.|TRBV7-9|.|TRBJ2-7
CASSFFLGALSYEQYF
TGTGCCAGCAGCTTCTTCCTGGGGGCCCTCTCCTACGAGCAGTACTTC
>.|TRBV11-2|.|TRBJ2-5
CASSLLAETQYF
TGTGCCAGCAGCTTATTAGCGGAGACCCAGTACTTC
>.|TRBV6-5|TRBD1|TRBJ1-2
CASSYQGAPYGYTF
TGTGCCAGCAGTTACCAGGGGGCGCCTTATGGCTACACCTTC
>.|TRBV4-1|TRBD1|TRBJ1-1
CASSRSSQPGQGAGDTEAFF
TGCGCCAGCAGCCGATCCTCCCAGCCGGGACAGGGGGCGGGGGACACTGAAGCTTTCTTT
>medium-sized|TRBV30|.|TRBJ1-4
CAWSVLSEKLFF
TGTGCCTGGAGTGTACTTAGTGAAAAACTGTTTTTT
>once|TRBV13|TRBD1|TRBJ1-1
CASSLGQGAGEAFF
TGTGCCAGCAGCTTAGGGCAGGGGGCAGGAGAAGCTTTCTTT
>.|TRBV5-1|.|TRBJ1-1
CASSWGGSNTEAFF
TGCGCCAGCAGCTGGGGGGGGTCGAACACTGAAGCTTTCTTT
>.|TRBV28|TRBD1|TRBJ1-5
CASSPGQEYQPQHF
TGTGCCAGCAGCCCCGGACAGGAATATCAGCCCCAGCATTTT
>.|TRBV5-1|.|TRBJ1-4
CASSLDGVASEKLFF
TGCGCCAGCAGCTTGGACGGGGTAGCTAGTGAAAAACTGTTTTTT
>.|TRBV11-2|TRBD1|TRBJ1-3
CASSPTGEGWDTIYF
TGTGCCAGCAGCCCAACAGGGGAAGGCTGGGACACCATATATTTT
>few|TRBV19|.|TRBJ1-1
CASSEFGQANTEAFF
TGTGCCAGTAGTGAGTTCGGCCAGGCGAACACTGAAGCTTTCTTT
>.|TRBV4-1|TRBD1|TRBJ1-3
CASSQDRGQGEFVSGNTIYF
TGCGCCAGCAGCCAAGATAGAGGCCAGGGGGAATTTGTCTCTGGAAACACCATATATTTT